The sequence of this TCR beta chain was determined in a study of early T cells in non-severe SARS-CoV-2 infection. Individual cDNA molecules were tagged with unique molecular identifiers. Each CDR3 protein gets one entry after TCRdb re-called the 5' RACE reads with MiXCR. Among about 130,000 distinct CDR3 sequences listed, about 15% were seen once. Comment on this clonotype: Its antigen is not known.

Study-level points and caveats: Using VDJdb, the matching emphasized anti-spike CD8 responses while missing private and CD4 specificities.

The CDR3 runs to 16 residues. Germline CDR1 reads DFQATT; CDR2 reads SNEGSKA (reference sequence). With 0 bases clipped from V and 0 bases from J, the junction kept 3 bases outside the gene matches. The sample comprised whole blood. The genes are TRBV20-1 and TRBJ1-4; 8 bases align to TRBD1. The clonotype originates from an adult who was a healthcare worker with PCR-confirmed SARS-CoV-2 infection or an uninfected control (not recorded which). CDR3 loop: CSAREPGGTTNEKLFF. CDR3 sequence (DNA): TGCAGTGCTAGAGAACCAGGGGGCACAACTAATGAAAAACTGTTTTTT.